This TCR beta chain was sequenced in a study of control samples from healthy donors and cancer patients (dated by TCRdb to between 2020 and 2021). Including cysteine and phenylalanine, the CDR3 has 14 amino acids. Only the CDR3 portion is preserved as DNA: 42 bases, with reading frame beginning at the first base. V drops 5 bases and J drops 3 bases, leaving 14 bases in between. Per the germline V gene, SGHAT is the CDR1 and FQNNGV is the CDR2. A remark on this clone: Its antigen is currently not known. No much larger clone is present one base from it, and per-base qualities are unavailable.

The library was prepared using the immunoSEQ multiplex PCR assay. TCRdb took this table from immuneACCESS and kept in-frame rearrangements with V and J called. Such tables lack part of the clones; where checked against another copy, unresolved V genes explain under half of the gap, and the rest is unexplained. This sample holds 150,000 to 200,000 clones; 85% to 95% were observed only once. Of the sample, 1.1% to 1.5% falls within the top ten clones. Sequenced input: blood. Recombination joined TRBV11-2 with TRBJ2-7; the D gene is perhaps TRBD1, on 6 matching bases. The TCR was taken from a man aged 25 to 40 in good health. The bases are TGTGCCAGCAGCATAGGACGAGGGGGCTACGAGCAGTACTTC. This encodes CASSIGRGGYEQYF.